The TCR beta chain under discussion was sequenced for a study of control samples from healthy donors and cancer patients. This CDR3 spans 13 amino acids. CDR1 is SGHVS, CDR2 FQNEAQ, per germline. Trimming stripped 2 bases from V and 1 base from J, with 5 bases between. Profiling relied on immunoSEQ multiplex PCR, and the TCRdb table lists in-frame clones only, not all of them. Altogether some 20,000 clones are present, more than 80% being singletons, with the ten largest covering roughly 37%. Material for sequencing was PBMCs. The J gene is TRBJ1-1, the V gene TRBV7-8; D remains ambiguous. The source of this sequence is a man aged 60-69 years with head and neck cancer. The CDR3 nucleotides are TGTGCCAGCAGCTTAAATAGGAACACTGAAGCTTTCTTT. Its protein is CASSLNRNTEAFF.